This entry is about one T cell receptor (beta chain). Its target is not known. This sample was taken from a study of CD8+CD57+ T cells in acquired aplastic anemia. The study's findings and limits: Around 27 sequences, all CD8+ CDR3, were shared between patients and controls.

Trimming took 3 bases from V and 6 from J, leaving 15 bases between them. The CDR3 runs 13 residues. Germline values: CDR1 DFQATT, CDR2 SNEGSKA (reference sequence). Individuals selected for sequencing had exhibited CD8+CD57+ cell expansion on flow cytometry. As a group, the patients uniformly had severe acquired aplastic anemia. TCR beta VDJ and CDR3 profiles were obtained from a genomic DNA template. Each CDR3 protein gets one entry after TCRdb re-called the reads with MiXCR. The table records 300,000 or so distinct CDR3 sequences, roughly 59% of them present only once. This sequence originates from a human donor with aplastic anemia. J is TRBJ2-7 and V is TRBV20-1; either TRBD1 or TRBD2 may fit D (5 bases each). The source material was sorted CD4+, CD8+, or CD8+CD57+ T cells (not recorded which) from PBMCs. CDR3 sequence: CSASTGAFSEQYF. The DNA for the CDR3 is TGCAGTGCTAGTACCGGGGCCTTCTCCGAGCAGTACTTC.